This TCR beta chain was recovered during a study of a mutant IDH1 vaccine in newly diagnosed glioma. For the study at large: Either 4-6 weeks after radiotherapy alone or alongside temozolomide, vaccination was begun. Most patients had received both radiotherapy and temozolomide, the prior options being radiotherapy, temozolomide, or both. The study, taken as a whole, reports: Top-clonotype changes in peripheral T cells seemed unrelated to pseudoprogression.

As to this clone: Antigen specificity is unknown.

With 8 bases removed from V and 7 bases from J, the gap between germline ends came to 20 bases. CDR1 is MNHEY, CDR2 SVGAGI, per germline. The CDR3 totals 14 residues. Some clones are missing from TCRdb's copy, which holds only in-frame ones; the method was immunoSEQ multiplex PCR. The sample contains 35,000 to 45,000 clones, roughly nine tenths of which appear only once. As for time point: week 5, during vaccination. With topical imiquimod, each dose of the vaccine consisted of 300 ug of mutant IDH1 20-mer peptide. The donor cohort comprised cases of new WHO grade 3 or 4 IDH1-mutant, ATRX-lost astrocytoma.

The chain carries TRBV6-5 and TRBJ1-1; D gene uncertain. The receptor was derived from a man aged 50 or older with glioma. The material sequenced was PBMCs, taken from a glioma patient whose treatment included an IDH1 peptide vaccine. For the CDR3, the DNA is TGTGCCAGCTGTACGGGAGGGAGGGATGGTGAAGCTTTCTTT. It encodes CASCTGGRDGEAFF.